These 4 T cell receptor beta chains share one sample of origin, sequenced in a study of blood T cells in healthy people across ages. PCR was performed a second time for about 7 to 11 cycles using a sample-barcoded 5' primer and a J-beta primer mix. TCRdb re-analysed the 5' RACE reads in MiXCR, keeping a single row per CDR3 protein. This table holds around 800,000 distinct CDR3 sequences, around 45% found once. Input material: blood. The receptors were sampled from a man older than 75 in good health.

This clonotype has more than one count but fewer than ten. CDR3 region: CSVGGGAFHGYTF. In nucleotides, the CDR3 is TGCAGCGTCGGCGGGGGGGCGTTTCATGGCTACACCTTC. The V and J genes are TRBV29-1 and TRBJ1-2; a weak D match, TRBD1 (6 bases). The length of the CDR3 is 13 residues. The V gene's germline CDR1 is SQVTM and CDR2 ANQGSEA. The germline V and J ends were trimmed by 6 bases and 6 bases, with 17 bases remaining between them.

The chain recombines TRBV4-1 with TRBJ2-5, with 9 positions matching TRBD2. This CDR3 contains 15 residues. Trimming at V came to 0 bases and at J to 5 bases, leaving 4 bases not matched to a gene. Germline CDR1 reads MGHRA; CDR2 reads YSYEKL. The CDR3 loop is CASSQDPSGGETQYF. Written as DNA, the CDR3 is TGCGCCAGCAGCCAAGATCCAAGCGGGGGGGAGACCCAGTACTTC.

This chain uses TRBV20-1 with TRBJ1-6; D unresolved. The CDR3 loop spans 18 amino acids. Trimming stripped 0 bases from V and 0 bases from J, with 15 bases between. The germline gives CDR1 DFQATT, CDR2 SNEGSKA (reference sequence). The DNA of the CDR3 is TGCAGTGCTAGAGATACAAAAAGGGATTTCTCCTATAATTCACCCCTCCACTTT. This gives the protein CSARDTKRDFSYNSPLHF.

This sequence joins TRBV27 and TRBJ2-1; D ambiguous. CDR1 and CDR2 from the germline V gene are MNHEY and SMNVEV (reference sequence). The CDR3 is made up of 11 amino acids. The V gene lost 5 bases and the J gene lost 8 bases, with 7 bases spanning the gap. The CDR3, as DNA: TGTGCCAGCAGTACCTTGGATGAGCAGTTCTTC. Translating gives CASSTLDEQFF.